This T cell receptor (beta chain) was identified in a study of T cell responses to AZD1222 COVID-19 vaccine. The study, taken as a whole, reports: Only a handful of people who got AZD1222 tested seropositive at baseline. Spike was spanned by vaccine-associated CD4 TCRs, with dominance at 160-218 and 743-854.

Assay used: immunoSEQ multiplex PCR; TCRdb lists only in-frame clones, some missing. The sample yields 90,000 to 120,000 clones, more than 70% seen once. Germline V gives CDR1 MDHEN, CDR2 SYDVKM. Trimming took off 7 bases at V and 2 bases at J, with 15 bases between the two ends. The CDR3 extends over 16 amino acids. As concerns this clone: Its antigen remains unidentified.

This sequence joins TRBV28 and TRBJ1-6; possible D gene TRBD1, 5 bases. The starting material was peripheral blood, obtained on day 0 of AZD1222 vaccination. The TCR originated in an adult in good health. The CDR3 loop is CASIPVEGPYNSPLHF. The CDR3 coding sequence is TGTGCCAGCATCCCAGTAGAGGGACCCTATAATTCACCCCTCCACTTT.